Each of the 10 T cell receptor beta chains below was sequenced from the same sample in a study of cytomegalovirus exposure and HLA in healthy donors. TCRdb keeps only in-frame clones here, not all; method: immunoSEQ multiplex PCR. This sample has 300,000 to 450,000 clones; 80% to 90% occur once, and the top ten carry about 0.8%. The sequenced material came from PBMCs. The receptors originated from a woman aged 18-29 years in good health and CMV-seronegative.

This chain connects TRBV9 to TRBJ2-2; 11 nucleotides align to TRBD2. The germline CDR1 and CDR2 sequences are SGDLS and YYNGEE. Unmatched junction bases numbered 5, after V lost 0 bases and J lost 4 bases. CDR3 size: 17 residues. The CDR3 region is CASSVGLAGSSTGELFF. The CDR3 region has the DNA TGTGCCAGCAGCGTAGGACTAGCGGGGTCGAGCACCGGGGAGCTGTTTTTT.

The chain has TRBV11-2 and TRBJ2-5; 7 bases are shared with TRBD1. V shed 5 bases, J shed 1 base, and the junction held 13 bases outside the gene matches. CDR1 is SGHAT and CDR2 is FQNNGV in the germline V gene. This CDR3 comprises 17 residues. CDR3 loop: CASSLAHDRAIQETQYF. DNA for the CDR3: TGTGCCAGCAGCCTAGCCCACGACAGGGCAATCCAAGAGACCCAGTACTTC.

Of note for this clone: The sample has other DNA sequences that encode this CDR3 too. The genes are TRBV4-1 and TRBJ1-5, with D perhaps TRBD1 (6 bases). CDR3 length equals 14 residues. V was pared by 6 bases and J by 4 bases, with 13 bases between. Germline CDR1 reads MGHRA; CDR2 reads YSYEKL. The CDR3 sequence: CASSPQGSNQPQHF. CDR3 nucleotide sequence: TGCGCCAGCAGTCCACAGGGATCTAATCAGCCCCAGCATTTT.

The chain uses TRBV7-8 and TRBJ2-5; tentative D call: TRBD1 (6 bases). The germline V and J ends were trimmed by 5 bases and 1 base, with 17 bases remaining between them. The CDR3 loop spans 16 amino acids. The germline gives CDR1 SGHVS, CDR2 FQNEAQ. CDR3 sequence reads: CASSIHRQASQETQYF. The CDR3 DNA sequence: TGTGCCAGCAGCATCCACCGACAGGCGAGCCAAGAGACCCAGTACTTC. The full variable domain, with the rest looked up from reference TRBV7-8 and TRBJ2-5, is GAGVSQSPRYKVAKRGQDVALRCDPISGHVSLFWYQQALGQGPEFLTYFQNEAQLDKSGLPSDRFFAERPEGSVSTLKIQRTQQEDSAVYLCASSIHRQASQETQYFGPGTRLLVL.

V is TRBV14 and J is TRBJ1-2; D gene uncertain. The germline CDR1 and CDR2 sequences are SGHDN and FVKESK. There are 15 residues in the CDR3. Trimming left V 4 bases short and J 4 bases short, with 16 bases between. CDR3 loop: CASSPMFRESYGYTF. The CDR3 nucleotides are TGTGCCAGCAGCCCGATGTTTCGGGAGAGCTATGGCTACACCTTC.

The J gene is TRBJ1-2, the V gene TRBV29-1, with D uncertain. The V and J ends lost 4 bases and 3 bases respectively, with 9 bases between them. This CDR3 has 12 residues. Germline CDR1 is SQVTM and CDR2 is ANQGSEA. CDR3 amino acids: CSVALGYYGYTF. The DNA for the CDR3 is TGCAGCGTTGCGCTCGGGTACTATGGCTACACCTTC.

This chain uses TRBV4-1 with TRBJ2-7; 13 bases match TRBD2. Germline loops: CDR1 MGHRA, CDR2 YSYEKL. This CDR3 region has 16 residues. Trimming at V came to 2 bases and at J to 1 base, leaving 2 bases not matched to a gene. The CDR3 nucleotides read TGCGCCAGCAGCCAACGACTAGCGGGGGGTTCCTACGAGCAGTACTTC. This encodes CASSQRLAGGSYEQYF.

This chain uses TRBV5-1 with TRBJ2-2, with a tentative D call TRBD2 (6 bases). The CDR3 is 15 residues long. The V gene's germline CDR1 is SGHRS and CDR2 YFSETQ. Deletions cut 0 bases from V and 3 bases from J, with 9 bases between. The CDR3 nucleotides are TGCGCCAGCAGCTTGGGGTTAGCGGACACCGGGGAGCTGTTTTTT. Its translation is CASSLGLADTGELFF.

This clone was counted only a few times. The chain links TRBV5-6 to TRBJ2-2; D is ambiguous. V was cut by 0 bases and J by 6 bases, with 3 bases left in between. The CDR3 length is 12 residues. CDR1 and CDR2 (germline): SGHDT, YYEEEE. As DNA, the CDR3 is TGTGCCAGCAGCTTGGCCTCCGGGGAGCTGTTTTTT. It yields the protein CASSLASGELFF.

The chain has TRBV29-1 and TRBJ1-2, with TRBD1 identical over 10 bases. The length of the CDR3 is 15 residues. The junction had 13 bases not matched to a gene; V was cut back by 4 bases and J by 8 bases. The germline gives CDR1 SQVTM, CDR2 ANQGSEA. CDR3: CSVVGDRGYLGGYTF. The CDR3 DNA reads TGCAGCGTTGTGGGGGACAGGGGATACCTTGGAGGCTACACCTTC.